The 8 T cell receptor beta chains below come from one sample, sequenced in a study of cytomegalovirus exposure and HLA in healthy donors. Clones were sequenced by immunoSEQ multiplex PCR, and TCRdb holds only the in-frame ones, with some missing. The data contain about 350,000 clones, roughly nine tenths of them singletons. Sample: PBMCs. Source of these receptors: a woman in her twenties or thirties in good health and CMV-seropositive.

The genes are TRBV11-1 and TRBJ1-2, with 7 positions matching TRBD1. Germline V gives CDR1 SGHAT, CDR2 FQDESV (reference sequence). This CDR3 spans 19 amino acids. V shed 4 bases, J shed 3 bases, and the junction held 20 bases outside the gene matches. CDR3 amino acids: CASSSQEGTVEGNDYGYTF. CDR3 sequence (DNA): TGTGCCAGCAGCTCGCAGGAAGGGACAGTGGAGGGGAACGACTATGGCTACACCTTC.

The CDR3 sequence is CASSQGGINYGYTF. CDR3 in DNA: TGCGCCAGCAGCCAAGGGGGCATTAACTATGGCTACACCTTC. The V and J genes are TRBV4-1 and TRBJ1-2; the D gene is possibly TRBD1 (5 bases). CDR3 length: 14 amino acids. Trimming stripped 1 base from V and 1 base from J, with 7 bases between. Germline V gene lookup returns CDR1 MGHRA and CDR2 YSYEKL.

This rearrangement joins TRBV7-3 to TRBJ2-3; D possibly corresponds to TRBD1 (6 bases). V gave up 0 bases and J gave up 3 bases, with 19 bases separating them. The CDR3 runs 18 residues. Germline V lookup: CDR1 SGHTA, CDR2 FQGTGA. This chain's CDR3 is CASSLTGAAGAKTDTQYF. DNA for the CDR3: TGTGCCAGCAGCTTAACCGGGGCGGCAGGGGCCAAAACAGATACGCAGTATTTT.

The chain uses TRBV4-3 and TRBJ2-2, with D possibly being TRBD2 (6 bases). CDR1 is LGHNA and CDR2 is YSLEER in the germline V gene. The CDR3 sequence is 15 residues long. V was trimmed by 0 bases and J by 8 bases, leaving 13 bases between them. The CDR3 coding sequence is TGCGCCAGCAGCCAAGATCGGACCCGGGGGGGGGAGCTGTTTTTT. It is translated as CASSQDRTRGGELFF.

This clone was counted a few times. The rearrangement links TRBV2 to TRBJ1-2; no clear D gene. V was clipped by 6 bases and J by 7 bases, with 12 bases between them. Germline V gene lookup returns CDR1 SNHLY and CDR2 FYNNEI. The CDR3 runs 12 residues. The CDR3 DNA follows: TGTGCCAGCAGGTTGGACCAGGCTGGCTACACCTTC. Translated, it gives CASRLDQAGYTF.

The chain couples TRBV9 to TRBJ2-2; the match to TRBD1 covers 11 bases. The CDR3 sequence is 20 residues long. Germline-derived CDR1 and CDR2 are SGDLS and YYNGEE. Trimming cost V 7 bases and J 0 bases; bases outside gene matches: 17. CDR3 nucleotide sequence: TGTGCCAGCGCATACACAGGGGACAGGGGGGTAGGTACGAACACCGGGGAGCTGTTTTTT. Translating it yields CASAYTGDRGVGTNTGELFF. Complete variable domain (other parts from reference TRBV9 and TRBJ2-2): DSGVTQTPKHLITATGQRVTLRCSPRSGDLSVYWYQQSLDQGLQFLIQYYNGEERAKGNILERFSAQQFPDLHSELNLSSLELGDSALYFCASAYTGDRGVGTNTGELFFGEGSRLTVL.

The CDR3 bases are TGCAGCGTGGGGGCGCGACAGGGAAGTGGCTACACCTTC. Translated: CSVGARQGSGYTF. This chain joins TRBV29-1 and TRBJ1-2, with TRBD1 matching over 7 bases. Germline V lookup: CDR1 SQVTM, CDR2 ANQGSEA. The CDR3 is 13 residues long. J gave up 7 bases and V 6 bases, and 11 bases lay outside the gene matches. Complete variable domain (other parts from reference TRBV29-1 and TRBJ1-2): SAVISQKPSRDICQRGTSLTIQCQVDSQVTMMFWYRQQPGQSLTLIATANQGSEATYESGFVIDKFPISRPNLTFSTLTVSNMSPEDSSIYLCSVGARQGSGYTFGSGTRLTVV.

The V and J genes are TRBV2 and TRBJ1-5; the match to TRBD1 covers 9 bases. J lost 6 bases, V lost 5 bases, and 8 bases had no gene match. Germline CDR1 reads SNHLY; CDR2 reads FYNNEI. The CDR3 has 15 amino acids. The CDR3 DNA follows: TGTGCCAGCAGTCCACAGGGGGCAAAGGGTCAGCCCCAGCATTTT. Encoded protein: CASSPQGAKGQPQHF.